This T cell receptor (beta chain) was sequenced during a study of cytomegalovirus exposure and HLA in healthy donors. Notes on the study in general: According to a later analysis, most TCR beta chains associated with CMV appeared HLA-restricted. The investigators catalogued 150 to 200 TCR beta chains as cytomegalovirus-associated.

The primer mix had 60 Vbeta and 13 Jbeta primers. Generated by immunoSEQ multiplex PCR, the TCRdb table keeps only in-frame clones and is missing some. There are tens of thousands of clones in the sample; 65% occur only once, and 5.5% to 6% lies in the top ten. This clone was counted between two and nine times. Its antigen is currently unknown. Germline loops: CDR1 SGHNT, CDR2 YYREEE (reference sequence). CDR3 length equals 14 residues. J gave up 0 bases and V 6 bases, and 5 bases lay outside the gene matches. The source material was PBMCs. This chain uses TRBV5-4 with TRBJ2-7, with 8 bases matching TRBD1. The source of this sequence is a boy aged 5 to 17 in good health and CMV-seropositive. CDR3 DNA: TGTGCCAGCAAAGGGGGACAGGACTCCTACGAGCAGTACTTC. This translates into CASKGGQDSYEQYF.